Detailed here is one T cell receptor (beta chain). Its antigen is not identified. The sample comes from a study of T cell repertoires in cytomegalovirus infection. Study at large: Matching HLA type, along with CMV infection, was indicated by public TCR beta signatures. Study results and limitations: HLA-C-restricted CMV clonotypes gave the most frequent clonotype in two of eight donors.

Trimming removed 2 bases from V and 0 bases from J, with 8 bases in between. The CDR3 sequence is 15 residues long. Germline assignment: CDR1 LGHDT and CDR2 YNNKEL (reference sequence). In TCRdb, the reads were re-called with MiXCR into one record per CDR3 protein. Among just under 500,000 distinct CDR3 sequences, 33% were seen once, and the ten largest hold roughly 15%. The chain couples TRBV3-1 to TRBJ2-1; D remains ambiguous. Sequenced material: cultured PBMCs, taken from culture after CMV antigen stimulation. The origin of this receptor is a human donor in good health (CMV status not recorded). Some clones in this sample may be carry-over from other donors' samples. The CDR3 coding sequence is TGTGCCAGCAGCCAATGGTTTGGCTCCTACAATGAGCAGTTCTTC. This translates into CASSQWFGSYNEQFF.